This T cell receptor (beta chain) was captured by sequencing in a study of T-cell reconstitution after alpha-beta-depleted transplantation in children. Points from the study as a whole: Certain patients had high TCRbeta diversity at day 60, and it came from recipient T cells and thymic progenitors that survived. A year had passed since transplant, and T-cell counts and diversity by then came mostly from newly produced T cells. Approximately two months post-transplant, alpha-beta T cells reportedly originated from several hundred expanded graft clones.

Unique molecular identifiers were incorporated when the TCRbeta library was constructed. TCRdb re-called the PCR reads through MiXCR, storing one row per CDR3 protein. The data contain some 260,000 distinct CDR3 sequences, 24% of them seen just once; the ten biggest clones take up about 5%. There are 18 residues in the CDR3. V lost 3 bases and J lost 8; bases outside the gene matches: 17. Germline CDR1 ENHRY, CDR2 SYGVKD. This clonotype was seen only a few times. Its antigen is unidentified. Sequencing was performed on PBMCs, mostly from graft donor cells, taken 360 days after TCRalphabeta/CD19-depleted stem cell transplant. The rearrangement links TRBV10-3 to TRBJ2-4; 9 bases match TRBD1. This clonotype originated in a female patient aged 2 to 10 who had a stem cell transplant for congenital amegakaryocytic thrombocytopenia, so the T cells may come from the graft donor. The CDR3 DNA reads TGTGCCATCAGTGATTCAGTACGGACAGGGGCCGCGGGGCACATTCAGTACTTC. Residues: CAISDSVRTGAAGHIQYF.